This passage covers 12 T cell receptor beta chains from one sample sequenced in a study of response to subunit inactivated influenza vaccine. One entry per CDR3 protein, called by TCRdb with MiXCR from the RT-PCR reads. The table records some 850,000 distinct CDR3 sequences, approximately 18% of them present only once. This sample comprised PBMCs from blood, obtained 5 days after vaccination. Every receptor here comes from a man between 45 and 60 years old who received an inactivated influenza vaccine.

As DNA, the CDR3 is TGTGCCAGCGGTCAAGCGGGGGGGACCGCAGATACGCAGTATTTT. Its protein is CASGQAGGTADTQYF. The J gene is TRBJ2-3, the V gene TRBV7-2, with 10 bases lining up with TRBD2. CDR3 length equals 15 residues. The V segment lost 8 bases and the J segment 4 bases; nucleotides outside the gene matches: 9. Germline assignment: CDR1 SGHTA and CDR2 FQGNSA. Full variable domain (remainder filled in from reference TRBV7-2 and TRBJ2-3): GAGVSQSPSNKVTEKGKDVELRCDPISGHTALYWYRQSLGQGLEFLIYFQGNSAPDKSGLPSDRFSAERTGGSVSTLTIQRTQQEDSAVYLCASGQAGGTADTQYFGPGTRLTVL.

This clonotype was recorded a few times. The chain uses TRBV7-8 and TRBJ2-3, with D possibly TRBD1 on 5 matching bases. The CDR3 totals 17 residues. Germline V gives CDR1 SGHVS, CDR2 FQNEAQ. Trimming shortened V by 5 bases and J by 0 bases, and 18 bases separated the two germline ends. CDR3 region: CASSNNAGYLSTDTQYF. For the CDR3, the DNA is TGTGCCAGCAGCAATAATGCAGGGTACCTTAGCACAGATACGCAGTATTTT.

The CDR3 DNA follows: TGTGCCAGCAGTGAATTGGCAGGGTACCAAGAGACCCAGTACTTC. This sequence encodes CASSELAGYQETQYF. This chain uses TRBV25-1 with TRBJ2-5, with D possibly TRBD1 on 5 matching bases. Deletions cut 1 base from V and 0 bases from J, with 9 bases between. CDR1 is MGHDK and CDR2 is SYGVNS in the germline V gene. The CDR3 runs 15 residues.

This chain connects TRBV11-2 to TRBJ2-3; 7 bases fit TRBD1. This CDR3 region has 16 residues. Germline values: CDR1 SGHAT, CDR2 FQNNGV. The V gene end was trimmed by 4 bases and the J gene end by 1 base; junction bases not matched to a gene: 8. Here the CDR3 reads CASSSIRGPRTDTQYF. CDR3 in DNA: TGTGCCAGCAGCTCAATAAGGGGGCCCCGCACAGATACGCAGTATTTT.

This clonotype has a handful of counts. The chain employs TRBV7-2 and TRBJ2-7, with 7 bases that match TRBD1. The V gene end was trimmed by 5 bases and the J gene end by 5 bases; junction bases not matched to a gene: 9. CDR1 and CDR2 (germline): SGHTA, FQGNSA. CDR3 length: 14 residues. CDR3 sequence reads: CASSVDRVNDEQYF. In nucleotides, the CDR3 is TGTGCCAGCAGCGTAGACAGGGTAAACGACGAGCAGTACTTC.

This clonotype came up a few times. V is TRBV29-1 and J is TRBJ2-7; D unclear. Trimming stripped 0 bases from V and 0 bases from J, with 9 bases between. Per germline, CDR1 SQVTM and CDR2 ANQGSEA. The CDR3 loop spans 14 amino acids. CDR3 region: CSVEEVKGSYEQYF. The CDR3 nucleotides are TGCAGCGTTGAAGAAGTAAAGGGCTCCTACGAGCAGTACTTC.

This clonotype came up a few times. CDR3 protein: CSASGGAKNIQYF. The CDR3 DNA follows: TGCAGTGCTAGCGGGGGGGCCAAAAACATTCAGTACTTC. The rearrangement joins TRBV20-1 to TRBJ2-4; 7 bases agree with TRBD2. The CDR3 is 13 residues long. The V segment lost 3 bases and the J segment 1 base; nucleotides outside the gene matches: 0. Germline-derived CDR1 and CDR2 are DFQATT and SNEGSKA (reference sequence).

This clonotype came up a few times. The chain uses TRBV29-1 and TRBJ2-7, with D unclear. The CDR3 sequence is 13 residues long. V was shortened by 4 bases and J by 0 bases, with 10 bases between the two germline ends. The V gene's germline CDR1 is SQVTM and CDR2 ANQGSEA. The CDR3 protein is CSVVWTASYEQYF. For the CDR3, the DNA is TGCAGCGTTGTTTGGACCGCCTCCTACGAGCAGTACTTC.

This clonotype occurred a few times. This rearrangement joins TRBV27 to TRBJ2-7, with TRBD1 identical over 10 bases. Per the germline V gene, CDR1 is MNHEY and CDR2 is SMNVEV (reference sequence). V was pared by 4 bases and J by 4 bases, with 13 bases of the junction left unmatched. The CDR3 consists of 17 residues. The CDR3 is CASSSLRDRGLQYEQYF. The DNA for the CDR3 is TGTGCCAGCAGTTCCCTACGGGACAGGGGTTTACAGTACGAGCAGTACTTC.

A few counts support this clonotype. The V and J genes are TRBV20-1 and TRBJ1-1, with D unresolved. This CDR3 region has 13 residues. CDR1 and CDR2 (germline): DFQATT, SNEGSKA (reference sequence). V dropped 1 base and J dropped 8 bases, with 14 bases sitting between them. The CDR3 loop reads CSARGTSIGEAFF. For the CDR3, the DNA is TGCAGTGCTAGAGGTACTAGCATCGGGGAAGCTTTCTTT.

This clonotype was seen only a few times. The gene calls are TRBV7-9 and TRBJ2-7, with 8 bases matching TRBD2. Germline lookup yields CDR1 SEHNR and CDR2 FQNEAQ (reference sequence). Trimming cost V 6 bases and J 5 bases; bases outside gene matches: 15. This CDR3 region has 16 residues. The CDR3 DNA reads TGTGCCAGCAGTCCCGGGAGGGGCGCATTATACAACGAGCAGTACTTC. Amino acids: CASSPGRGALYNEQYF.

This clonotype was seen a few times. The chain has TRBV6-5 and TRBJ2-7; no clear D. This CDR3 region has 16 residues. Germline V CDR1 and CDR2: MNHEY, SVGAGI. V was trimmed by 1 base and J by 0 bases, leaving 13 bases between them. CDR3 sequence reads: CASSYLSDRSSYEQYF. CDR3 nucleotide sequence: TGTGCCAGCAGTTACTTATCAGACCGAAGCTCCTACGAGCAGTACTTC.